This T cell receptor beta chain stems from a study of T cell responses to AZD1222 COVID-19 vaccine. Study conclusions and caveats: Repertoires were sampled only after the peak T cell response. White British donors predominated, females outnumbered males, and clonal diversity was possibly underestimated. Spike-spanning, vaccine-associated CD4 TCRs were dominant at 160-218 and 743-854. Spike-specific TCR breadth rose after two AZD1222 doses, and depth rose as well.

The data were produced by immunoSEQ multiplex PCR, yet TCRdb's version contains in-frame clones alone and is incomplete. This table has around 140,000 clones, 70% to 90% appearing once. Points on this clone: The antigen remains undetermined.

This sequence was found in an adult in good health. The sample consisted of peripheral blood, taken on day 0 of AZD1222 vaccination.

The DNA for the CDR3 is TGTGCCAGCAGCTTGGAAGGGGGGGTTGGCTACACCTTC. The encoded protein is CASSLEGGVGYTF. The chain joins TRBV7-6 to TRBJ1-2; perhaps TRBD1 as D (6 bases). The V end lost 3 bases, the J end lost 7 bases, and 12 bases lay between the germline ends. Germline V gene lookup returns CDR1 SGHVS and CDR2 FNYEAQ. The CDR3 loop spans 13 amino acids.